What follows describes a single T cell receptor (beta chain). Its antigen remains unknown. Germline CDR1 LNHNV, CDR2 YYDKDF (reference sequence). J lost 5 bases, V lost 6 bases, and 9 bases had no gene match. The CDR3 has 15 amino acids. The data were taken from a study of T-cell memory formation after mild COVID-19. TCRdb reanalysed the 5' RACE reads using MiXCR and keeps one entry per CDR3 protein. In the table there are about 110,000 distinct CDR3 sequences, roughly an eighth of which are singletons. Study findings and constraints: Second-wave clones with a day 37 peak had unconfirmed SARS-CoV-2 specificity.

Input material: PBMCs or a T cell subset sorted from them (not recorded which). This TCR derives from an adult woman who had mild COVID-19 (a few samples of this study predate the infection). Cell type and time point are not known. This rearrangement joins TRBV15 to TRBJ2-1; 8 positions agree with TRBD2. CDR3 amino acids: CATRPISGVDNEQFF. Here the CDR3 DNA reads TGTGCCACCAGGCCGATTAGCGGGGTAGACAATGAGCAGTTCTTC.